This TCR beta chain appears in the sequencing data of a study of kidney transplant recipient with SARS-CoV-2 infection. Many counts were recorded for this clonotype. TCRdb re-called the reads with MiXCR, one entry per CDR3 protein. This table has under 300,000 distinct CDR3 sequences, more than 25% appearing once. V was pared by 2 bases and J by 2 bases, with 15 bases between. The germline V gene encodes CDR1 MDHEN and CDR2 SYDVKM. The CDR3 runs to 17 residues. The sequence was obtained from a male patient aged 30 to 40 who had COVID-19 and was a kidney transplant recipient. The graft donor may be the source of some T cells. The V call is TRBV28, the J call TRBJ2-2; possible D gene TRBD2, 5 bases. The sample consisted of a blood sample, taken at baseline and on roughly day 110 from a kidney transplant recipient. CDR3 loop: CASSLSWGVVNTGELFF. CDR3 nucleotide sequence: TGTGCCAGCAGTTTAAGTTGGGGAGTAGTCAACACCGGGGAGCTGTTTTTT.